These T cell receptor beta chains were read from a single sample in a study of T cell changes during pregnancy in multiple sclerosis. Method: immunoSEQ multiplex PCR; TCRdb's copy keeps in-frame clones and lacks some. Altogether about 48,000 clones are present, around 92% being singletons, with the ten largest covering 0.7% to 1%. Source: CD4+ T cells from peripheral blood mononuclear cells, taken in the second trimester of pregnancy. Every receptor here comes from a female donor in good health, enrolled as a control in a pregnancy study. CDR3s include the opening cysteine and the closing phenylalanine or tryptophan.

j_gene,v_gene,CDR3aa
TRBJ1-3,TRBV18,CASSPSGVFTGNTIYF
TRBJ2-2,TRBV6-5,CASEKAGGTRELFF
TRBJ2-1,TRBV18,CASSDQSGGQFF
TRBJ1-5,TRBV28,CASSTQGQPQHF
TRBJ1-2,TRBV15,CATSRVPGGANDGYTF
TRBJ2-7,TRBV11-2,CASSLRLAGGVRYEQYF
TRBJ2-5,TRBV6-5,CASSYTLSGGAETQYF
TRBJ2-1,TRBV28,CASTKRGTSGSYNEQFF
TRBJ2-7,TRBV5-1,CASSPGQGSEQYF
TRBJ2-3,TRBV27,CASSRDRLTDTQYF
TRBJ2-7,TRBV11-2,CASSFQQGNEQYF
TRBJ2-1,TRBV7-2,CASSSSGSGSNEQFF
TRBJ1-3,TRBV7-3,CASSPGHPGSGNTIYF
TRBJ1-1,TRBV7-9,CASKSGVGVNTEAFF